This T cell receptor (beta chain) was found in a study of T cells in Graves' hyperthyroidism and ophthalmopathy (dated by TCRdb to the late 2010s). With regard to the full study: Peripheral blood was collected at initial diagnosis, before any treatment. The roughly 99 discovery patients were divided at random into training and test sets in a 7:3 ratio. Prospective prediction of ophthalmopathy was tested in an independent validation cohort of fewer than 20 hyperthyroidism patients and some 17 patients who later progressed to ophthalmopathy. Once sampling was done, hyperthyroidism patients were given methimazole at a starting dose of 30 mg daily, whereas ophthalmopathy patients were given high-dose intravenous methylprednisolone. According to the paper, TCR Vbeta CDR3 sequencing was carried out on over 130 peripheral blood samples, which came from 40 to 45 ophthalmopathy, approximately 72 hyperthyroidism and roughly 17 progressor patients. Thyroid tissue and blood T-cell repertoires from six Graves' hyperthyroidism patients were also compared in the study. A discovery cohort of approximately 97 patients, fewer than 50 with Graves' ophthalmopathy and approximately 57 with stable Graves' hyperthyroidism, was used to find distinguishing TCR V-J signatures.

TCR beta CDR3 regions were amplified from RNA transcripts. The TCR CDR3 was subjected to a first round of RT-PCR using the HTBI primer set and the Qiagen OneStep RT-PCR kit. Libraries were constructed in a second round of multiplex PCR, after which size selection and purification were performed. Paired-end sequencing of the libraries was performed with 100 bp reads on an Illumina HiSeq2000. Per the original workflow: Raw data were processed with SOAPnuke, discarding reads with adapters, uncalled bases, mean Phred below 15, or no exact constant-primer or identifier match. COPE v1.2.5 was used to merge high-quality paired reads, and clonotypes were defined as unique nucleotide sequences. MiTCR v1.1 was used to align the clonotypes against IMGT TRBV, TRBD and TRBJ reference segments. Only V-J combinations with frequency above 0.0001, covering 99.2% of repertoires, were analysed. A TCS score was defined as the ratio between F50 (clonal expansion) and ExV (chaos), using BLOSUM62-based TCRdist between CDR3 peptides within each V-J. Welch's t-statistics and random forest reduced 514 V-J features to roughly 13, which were used in a naive Bayes classifier (R e1071). TCRdb passed the public sequencing reads through fastp at Q25 and MiXCR, retaining productive beta sequences. Rows are unified per CDR3 protein, each entry keeping the most common DNA and genes. TCRdb's processing, not the authors', yielded these V and J calls. A total of approximately 370,000 distinct CDR3 sequences appear in this sample, about 15% of them only once. The top ten clonotypes cover approximately 32% of the sample.

General study outcomes and caveats: A 13 V-J signature model separated ophthalmopathy from stable hyperthyroidism, with just over 85% sensitivity and 81.08% specificity in cross-validation and 80%/75% in testing. In validation, the model predicted progression to ophthalmopathy a median of roughly 6.2 months before onset, with 70% to 71% sensitivity and roughly 72% specificity. No statistical method was used to set the sample size in advance, and investigators knew the group allocation. Blood samples also contained most of the expanded thyroid clonotypes (frequency above 0.001), which suggests that blood repertoires may reflect thyroid immune responses.

A patient counted as having stable Graves' hyperthyroidism if no progression to ophthalmopathy occurred over 18 months of follow-up. Hyperthyroidism patients were newly diagnosed, had a disease duration of under 2 months, and were aged 18 to 65 years. Exclusion was applied to patients with uncontrolled infections, other autoimmune diseases, pregnancy or lactation. Clinical symptoms, serum thyroxine and TRAb, thyroid ultrasound, and orbital computed tomography formed the basis for the diagnoses. PBMCs were isolated from more than 9 ml of fresh peripheral blood by Ficoll-Paque density gradient centrifugation. Trizol reagent was used to extract total RNA, and RNA quality was then checked on an Agilent 2100 Bioanalyzer. Concerning this clonotype: What antigen it recognizes has not been identified. Per-nucleotide qualities are absent, and no much larger clonotype sits a single base away.

The CDR3 goes from the cysteine to the phenylalanine over 13 residues. The retained sequence is limited to the CDR3, 39 bases, with the frame set at the first base. Deletion took 10 bases off V and 3 bases off J, with a span of 15 bases between the germline ends. Per the germline V gene, MNHNS is the CDR1 and SASEGT is the CDR2. Rearrangement joined TRBV6-1 to TRBJ1-1; possibly the D gene is TRBD1, per 5 matching bases. The sequence came from a woman aged 25 to 39 with Graves' hyperthyroidism. Sequenced: blood. The DNA is as follows: TGTGCCAACTTAGGGCAGGGCCACACTGAAGCTTTCTTT. The translation is CANLGQGHTEAFF.